This passage covers 23 T cell receptor beta chains from one sample sequenced in a study of metastatic and nonmetastatic thyroid tumors. Patients were all untreated before their thyroid surgery. Using MiXCR, TCRdb reanalyzed the PCR reads. The sample holds some 38,000 clones, around half seen once. The material sequenced was tumor tissue. These receptor sequences come from a male donor with papillary thyroid cancer or a benign thyroid nodule (not recorded which). Some clones in this sample may be carry-over from other donors' samples.

This clone has only a few counts. The chain uses TRBV5-4 and TRBJ1-5; no clear D. In germline, CDR1 is SGHNT, CDR2 YYREEE (reference sequence). Trimming took 0 bases from V and 1 from J, leaving 14 bases between them. The CDR3 is 17 residues long. In DNA, the CDR3 is TGTGCCAGCAGCTTGGTGGTAGGTACGGAAAGCAATCAGCCCCAGCATTTT. This sequence encodes CASSLVVGTESNQPQHF. The whole variable domain, filled in from reference TRBV5-4 and TRBJ1-5, reads ETGVTQSPTHLIKTRGQQVTLRCSSQSGHNTVSWYQQALGQGPQFIFQYYREEENGRGNFPPRFSGLQFPNYSSELNVNALELDDSALYLCASSLVVGTESNQPQHFGDGTRLSIL.

This clone was seen a few times. The chain couples TRBV6-2 or TRBV6-3 to TRBJ1-2, with TRBD1 identical over 7 bases. The length of the CDR3 is 13 residues. Germline V gene sequence: CDR1 MNHEY, CDR2 SVGEGT. V lost 4 bases to trimming and J lost 7 bases; unmatched junction nucleotides: 6. CDR3 sequence reads: CASSLSDRVGYTF. The CDR3 nucleotides are TGTGCCAGCAGTTTATCCGACAGGGTTGGCTACACCTTC.

This clone turned up a few times. V gene TRBV6-1 combines with J gene TRBJ2-1, with D possibly matching TRBD1 (5 bases). This CDR3 contains 12 residues. Trimming stripped 8 bases from V and 7 bases from J, with 12 bases between. Per germline, CDR1 MNHNS and CDR2 SASEGT. The chain's CDR3 is CASLQGANEQFF. For the CDR3, the DNA is TGTGCCAGCCTCCAGGGTGCTAATGAGCAGTTCTTC.

This clone turned up a few times. Here the CDR3 reads CASSQDRVDEQFF. In nucleotides, the CDR3 is TGTGCCAGCAGCCAAGACAGGGTGGATGAGCAGTTCTTC. This chain links TRBV4-2 with TRBJ2-1; D perhaps matches TRBD1 (5 bases). Trimming left V 0 bases short and J 8 bases short, with 8 bases between. The CDR3 extends over 13 amino acids. Germline CDR1 LGHNA, CDR2 YNFKEQ.

This chain joins TRBV11-3 and TRBJ2-2; TRBD2 matches at 7 bases. The V gene's germline CDR1 is SGHNT and CDR2 YENEEA. Germline trimming cut 6 bases from V and 4 bases from J; bases unmatched to any gene: 8. The CDR3 loop spans 15 amino acids. Written as DNA, the CDR3 is TGTGCCAGCAGGCGGGACTATTCAGTCACCGGGGAGCTGTTTTTT. Its translation is CASRRDYSVTGELFF.

The chain joins TRBV20-1 to TRBJ2-3; D is uncertain. Trimming took 4 bases from V and 2 from J, leaving 4 bases between them. The CDR3 extends over 11 amino acids. Looked up from germline, CDR1 is DFQATT and CDR2 is SNEGSKA (reference sequence). CDR3 nucleotide sequence: TGCAGTGCTACACCCACAGATACGCAGTATTTT. Amino acid sequence: CSATPTDTQYF.

The chain joins TRBV19 to TRBJ1-1; no clear D gene. The CDR3 consists of 14 residues. With 0 bases removed from V and 3 bases from J, the gap between germline ends came to 8 bases. Germline V gene data show CDR1 as LNHDA and CDR2 as SQIVND (reference sequence). The CDR3 sequence is CASSIDLRDTEAFF. CDR3 DNA: TGTGCCAGTAGTATAGACCTCCGGGACACTGAAGCTTTCTTT.

The chain employs TRBV6-1 and TRBJ1-3; TRBD1 aligns across 8 bases. Germline V gene sequence: CDR1 MNHNS, CDR2 SASEGT. The junction had 6 bases not matched to a gene; V was cut back by 4 bases and J by 7 bases. This CDR3 contains 14 residues. The DNA for the CDR3 is TGTGCCAGCAGTGTGGACAGGGATATGAACACCATATATTTT. It codes for CASSVDRDMNTIYF.

The CDR3 nucleotides read TGCAGTGCTAGAGATATCGGGAGCGACACCGGGGAGCTGTTTTTT. Amino acids: CSARDIGSDTGELFF. This chain uses TRBV20-1 with TRBJ2-2; the D gene is possibly TRBD2 (6 bases). Trimming pared 0 bases from V and 3 bases from J, leaving 11 bases between. The germline gives CDR1 DFQATT, CDR2 SNEGSKA (reference sequence). The CDR3 covers 15 residues.

This chain joins TRBV20-1 and TRBJ2-2, with TRBD1 matching over 8 bases. V shed 8 bases, J shed 1 base, and the junction held 3 bases outside the gene matches. CDR3 length equals 13 residues. Germline CDR1 reads DFQATT; CDR2 reads SNEGSKA (reference sequence). DNA of the CDR3: TGCAGTACAGGGGGTATGAACACCGGGGAGCTGTTTTTT. This encodes CSTGGMNTGELFF.

This clone was observed a handful of times. The V gene is TRBV24-1, the J gene TRBJ2-1; no clear D gene. Between the trimmed V and J ends, which lost 3 bases and 0 bases, there was a span of 11 bases. Germline V gene lookup returns CDR1 KGHDR and CDR2 SFDVKD. The CDR3 has 16 residues. In DNA, the CDR3 is TGTGCCACCAGTGATAGTTCTCCGAGCTCCTACAATGAGCAGTTCTTC. Its translation: CATSDSSPSSYNEQFF.

The J gene is TRBJ2-7, the V gene TRBV4-1; D gene unclear. Trimming removed 5 bases from V and 2 bases from J, with 16 bases in between. The CDR3 has 15 amino acids. Germline V lookup: CDR1 MGHRA, CDR2 YSYEKL. The CDR3 DNA sequence: TGCGCCAGCAGCGAGTTTACAACTGTTCCCTACGAGCAGTACTTC. This encodes CASSEFTTVPYEQYF.

Only a few counts were recorded for this clone. In DNA form, the CDR3 reads TGTGCCAGCAGCCCCCAGGTATGGGACCCGGGACAGGGTGTATACGAGCAGTACTTC. Its protein is CASSPQVWDPGQGVYEQYF. The chain uses TRBV3-1 and TRBJ2-7; 9 nucleotides align to TRBD1. CDR1 and CDR2 from the germline V gene are LGHDT and YNNKEL (reference sequence). The CDR3 runs 19 residues. The ends lost 4 bases at V and 4 bases at J; junction bases unmatched: 20.

A few counts support this clone. An end of the junction does not agree with germline; a read error may underlie this. This rearrangement joins TRBV6-9 to TRBJ1-2; TRBD1 agrees at 7 bases. The germline CDR1 and CDR2 sequences are MNHGY and SVAAGI. The CDR3 is 14 amino acids. The CDR3 spells CASSYSGQDYGYTF. DNA for the CDR3: TGTGCCAGCAGCTATTCCGGACAGGACTATGGCTACACCTTC.

In nucleotides, the CDR3 is TGTGCCAGCAGCCAAGTGTGGACCAGAGGGAGGGCCGGGGAGCTGTTTTTT. It is translated as CASSQVWTRGRAGELFF. This sequence joins TRBV14 and TRBJ2-2; 7 bases agree with TRBD2. The CDR3 runs to 17 residues. Trimming at V came to 1 base and at J to 6 bases, leaving 11 bases not matched to a gene. From germline, CDR1 is SGHDN and CDR2 FVKESK. The full variable domain, its missing parts supplied by reference TRBV14 and TRBJ2-2, is EAGVTQFPSHSVIEKGQTVTLRCDPISGHDNLYWYRRVMGKEIKFLLHFVKESKQDESGMPNNRFLAERTGGTYSTLKVQPAELEDSGVYFCASSQVWTRGRAGELFFGEGSRLTVL.

The sample holds a few counts of this clone. The chain links TRBV6-2 or TRBV6-3 to TRBJ2-1, with D perhaps assigned TRBD1 or TRBD2 (5 bases each). Trimming took off 3 bases at V and 0 bases at J, with 12 bases between the two ends. The CDR3 is 16 residues long. The germline gives CDR1 MNHEY, CDR2 SVGEGT. Written as DNA, the CDR3 is TGTGCCAGCAGTTATGGGGCTGGGAGCTCCTACAATGAGCAGTTCTTC. It yields the protein CASSYGAGSSYNEQFF.

This clone appeared many times. This sequence joins TRBV5-1 and TRBJ2-1; 8 bases are shared with TRBD2. CDR1 and CDR2 from the germline V gene are SGHRS and YFSETQ. CDR3 length equals 15 residues. V was clipped by 3 bases and J by 3 bases; unmatched bases: 5. CDR3 in amino acids: CASSSIAGYYNEQFF. CDR3 nucleotide sequence: TGCGCCAGCAGCTCAATAGCGGGATACTACAATGAGCAGTTCTTC.

The sample holds one count of this clone. V usage is TRBV4-1 and J usage is TRBJ2-1; 8 bases match TRBD2. The CDR3 has 19 amino acids. Trimming removed 4 bases from V and 0 bases from J; junction bases left unmatched: 14. Looked up from germline, CDR1 is MGHRA and CDR2 is YSYEKL. The CDR3 DNA reads TGCGCCAGCAGCCCCAGCGGGAGCTGGTCCTATTCCTCCTACAATGAGCAGTTCTTC. Its translation: CASSPSGSWSYSSYNEQFF.

This sequence joins TRBV15 and TRBJ1-4; unclear D gene. V was clipped by 0 bases and J by 8 bases, with 10 bases between them. Germline lookup yields CDR1 LNHNV and CDR2 YYDKDF (reference sequence). The CDR3 is 14 residues long. The CDR3 DNA reads as TGTGCCACCAGCAGAGATAACTTCGGAGAAAAACTGTTTTTT. Protein: CATSRDNFGEKLFF.

The chain recombines TRBV12-5 with TRBJ2-3; 12 positions match TRBD2. V trimming: 6 bases; J trimming: 5 bases; junction bases outside the gene matches: 9. The CDR3 consists of 16 residues. From germline, CDR1 is LGHNT and CDR2 FRNRAP. The DNA for the CDR3 is TGTGCTAGTGGCCAAGGACTAGCGGGGAGTGGAGATACGCAGTATTTT. Amino acid sequence: CASGQGLAGSGDTQYF. The full variable domain, completed using reference TRBV12-5 and TRBJ2-3, is DARVTQTPRHKVTEMGQEVTMRCQPILGHNTVFWYRQTMMQGLELLAYFRNRAPLDDSGMPKDRFSAEMPDATLATLKIQPSEPRDSAVYFCASGQGLAGSGDTQYFGPGTRLTVL.

The CDR3 DNA follows: TGTGCCAGCTCACCACCGGTCAGGGGGCGTGGGGCCAACGTCCTGACTTTC. It translates to CASSPPVRGRGANVLTF. The chain recombines TRBV18 with TRBJ2-6; 8 positions match TRBD1. This CDR3 spans 17 amino acids. Per germline, CDR1 KGHSH and CDR2 LQKENI. V trimming: 0 bases; J trimming: 3 bases; junction bases outside the gene matches: 4.

The gene calls are TRBV4-1 and TRBJ2-3; 12 bases fit TRBD2. V was clipped by 1 base and J by 10 bases; unmatched bases: 6. The CDR3 length is 15 residues. Per the germline V gene, CDR1 is MGHRA and CDR2 is YSYEKL. The CDR3 protein is CASSQVRTSGTPQYF. The CDR3 nucleotides read TGCGCCAGCAGCCAAGTTAGGACTAGCGGGACCCCGCAGTATTTT.

This clone was picked up a small number of times. The V call is TRBV19, the J call TRBJ2-2; D ambiguous. The V end lost 1 base, the J end lost 7 bases, and 13 bases lay between the germline ends. The germline V gene has CDR1 LNHDA and CDR2 SQIVND (reference sequence). The CDR3 contains 15 residues. CDR3 coding DNA: TGTGCCAGTAGTATAGGAGGTCTTGGCGGCGGGGAGCTGTTTTTT. It translates to CASSIGGLGGGELFF.